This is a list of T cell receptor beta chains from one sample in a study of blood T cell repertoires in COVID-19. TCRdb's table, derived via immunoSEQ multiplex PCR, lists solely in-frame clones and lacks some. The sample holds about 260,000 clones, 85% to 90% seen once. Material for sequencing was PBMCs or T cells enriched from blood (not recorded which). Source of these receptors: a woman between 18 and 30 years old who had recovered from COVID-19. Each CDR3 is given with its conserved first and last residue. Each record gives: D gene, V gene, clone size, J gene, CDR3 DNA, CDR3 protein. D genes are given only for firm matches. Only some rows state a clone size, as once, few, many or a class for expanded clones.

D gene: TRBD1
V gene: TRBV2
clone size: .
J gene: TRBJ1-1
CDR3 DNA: TGTGCCAGCAGTCGGTGGGGACAGGGGGCTGTGAACACTGAAGCTTTCTTT
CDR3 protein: CASSRWGQGAVNTEAFF

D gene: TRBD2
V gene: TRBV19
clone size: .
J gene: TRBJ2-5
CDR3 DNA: TGTGCCAGTAGGGGTAGCGGGGGGCCGGAGACCCAGTACTTC
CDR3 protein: CASRGSGGPETQYF

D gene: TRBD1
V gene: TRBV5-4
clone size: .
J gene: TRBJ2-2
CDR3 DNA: TGTGCCAGCAGTACGGACAGGGCGAGCACCGGGGAGCTGTTTTTT
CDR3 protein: CASSTDRASTGELFF

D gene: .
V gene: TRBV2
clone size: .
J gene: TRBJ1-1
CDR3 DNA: TGTGCCAGCATCAGGGTCCGAAACACTGAAGCTTTCTTT
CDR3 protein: CASIRVRNTEAFF

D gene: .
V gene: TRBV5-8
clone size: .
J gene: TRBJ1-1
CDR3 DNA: TGTGCCAGCAGCGGAGGGGTAGGCACTGAAGCTTTCTTT
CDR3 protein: CASSGGVGTEAFF

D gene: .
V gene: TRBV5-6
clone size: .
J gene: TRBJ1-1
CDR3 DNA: TGTGCCAGCAGCACCCTTACAGGGATGGCTGAAGCTTTCTTT
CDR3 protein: CASSTLTGMAEAFF

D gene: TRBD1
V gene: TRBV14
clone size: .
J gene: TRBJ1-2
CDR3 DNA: TGTGCCAGCAGCAAGCCCGGGACAGGGGCCTATGGCTACACCTTC
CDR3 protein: CASSKPGTGAYGYTF

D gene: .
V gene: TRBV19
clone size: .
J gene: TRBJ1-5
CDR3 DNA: TGTGCCAGTAGTTGGTCAGGGTATAGCAATCAGCCCCAGCATTTT
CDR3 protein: CASSWSGYSNQPQHF

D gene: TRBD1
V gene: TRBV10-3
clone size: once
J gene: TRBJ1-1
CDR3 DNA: TGTGCCACCCAACCGGGACAGGGGACGAGGGCTGAAGCTTTCTTT
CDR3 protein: CATQPGQGTRAEAFF

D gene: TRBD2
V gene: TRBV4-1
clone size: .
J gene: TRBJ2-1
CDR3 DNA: TGCGCCAGCAGCCTTGGACTAGCGGGGTACAATGAGCAGTTCTTC
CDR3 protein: CASSLGLAGYNEQFF

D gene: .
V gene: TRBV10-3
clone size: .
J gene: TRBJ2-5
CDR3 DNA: TGTGCCATCAGTCTCAGGGAGGACCAAGAGACCCAGTACTTC
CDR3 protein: CAISLREDQETQYF

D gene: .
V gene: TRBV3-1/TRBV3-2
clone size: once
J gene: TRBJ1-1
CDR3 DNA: TGTGCCAGCAGCCAAGTGGGGGCAAACACTGAAGCTTTCTTT
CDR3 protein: CASSQVGANTEAFF

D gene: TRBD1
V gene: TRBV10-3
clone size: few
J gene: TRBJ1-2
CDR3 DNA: TGTGCCATCAGTGAGTCTGTCCCGGGACAGGGGTACGGTGGCTACACCTTC
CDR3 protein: CAISESVPGQGYGGYTF

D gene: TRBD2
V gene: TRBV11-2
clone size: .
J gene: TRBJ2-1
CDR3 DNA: TGTGCCAGCAGGTATACTAGCGGGGGGGCCTTTGAGCAGTTCTTC
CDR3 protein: CASRYTSGGAFEQFF

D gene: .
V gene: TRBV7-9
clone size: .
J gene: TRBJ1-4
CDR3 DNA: TGTGCCAGCAGCAACTTTGGTGGGTCGAGGGATGAAAAACTGTTTTTT
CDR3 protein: CASSNFGGSRDEKLFF